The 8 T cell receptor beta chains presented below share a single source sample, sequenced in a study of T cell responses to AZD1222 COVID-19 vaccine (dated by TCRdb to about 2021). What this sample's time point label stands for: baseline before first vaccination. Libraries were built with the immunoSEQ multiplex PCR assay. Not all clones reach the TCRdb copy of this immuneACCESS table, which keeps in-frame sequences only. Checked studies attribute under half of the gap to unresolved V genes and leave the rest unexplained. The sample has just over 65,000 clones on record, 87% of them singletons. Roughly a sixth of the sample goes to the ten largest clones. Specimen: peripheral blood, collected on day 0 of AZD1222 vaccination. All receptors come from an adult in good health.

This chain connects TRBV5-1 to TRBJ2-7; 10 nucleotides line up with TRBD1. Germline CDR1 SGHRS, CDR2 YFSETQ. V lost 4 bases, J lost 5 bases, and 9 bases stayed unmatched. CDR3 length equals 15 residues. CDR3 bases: TGCGCCAGCAGCGCGAATGGACAGGGGGAGAACGAGCAGTACTTC. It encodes CASSANGQGENEQYF.

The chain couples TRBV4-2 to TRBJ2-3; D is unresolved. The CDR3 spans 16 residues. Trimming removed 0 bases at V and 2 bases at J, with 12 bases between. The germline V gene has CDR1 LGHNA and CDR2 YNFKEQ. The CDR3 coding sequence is TGTGCCAGCAGCCAAGAAGGATTTAGGATCACAGATACGCAGTATTTT. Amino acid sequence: CASSQEGFRITDTQYF.

DNA for the CDR3: TGTGCCAGCAGCCGGATCGATCAGCCCCAGCATTTT. Its translation is CASSRIDQPQHF. The gene calls are TRBV6-2 or TRBV6-3 and TRBJ1-5; the D is unclear. Germline CDR1 and CDR2: MNHEY and SVGEGT. CDR3 length equals 12 residues. V was cut by 6 bases and J by 5 bases, with 8 bases left in between.

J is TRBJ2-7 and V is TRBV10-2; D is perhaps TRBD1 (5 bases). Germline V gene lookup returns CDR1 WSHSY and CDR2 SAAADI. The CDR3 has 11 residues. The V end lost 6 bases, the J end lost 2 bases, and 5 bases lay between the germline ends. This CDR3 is CASRTAYEQYF. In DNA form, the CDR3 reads TGCGCCAGCAGGACAGCCTACGAGCAGTACTTC.

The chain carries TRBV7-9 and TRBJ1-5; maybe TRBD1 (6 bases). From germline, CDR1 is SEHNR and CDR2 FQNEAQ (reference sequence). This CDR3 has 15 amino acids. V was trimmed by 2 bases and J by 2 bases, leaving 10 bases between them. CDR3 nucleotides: TGTGCCAGCAGCTTATCACAGGGTGGCAATCAGCCCCAGCATTTT. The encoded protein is CASSLSQGGNQPQHF.

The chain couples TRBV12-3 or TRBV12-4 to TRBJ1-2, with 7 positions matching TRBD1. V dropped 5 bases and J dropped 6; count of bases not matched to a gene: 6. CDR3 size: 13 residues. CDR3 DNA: TGTGCCAGCAGTCAGCAGGGGGTCGATGGCTACACCTTC. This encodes CASSQQGVDGYTF.

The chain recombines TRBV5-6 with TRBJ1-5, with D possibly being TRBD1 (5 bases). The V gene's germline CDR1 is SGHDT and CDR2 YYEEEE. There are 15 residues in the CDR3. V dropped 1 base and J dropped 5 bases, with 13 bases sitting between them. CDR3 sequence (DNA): TGTGCCAGCAGCTTGATAGGGACCGAGGATCAGCCCCAGCATTTT. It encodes CASSLIGTEDQPQHF.

CDR3 nucleotide sequence: TGTGCCAGCAGCTTAGACAGAAACACTGAAGCTTTCTTT. Amino acid sequence: CASSLDRNTEAFF. The V and J genes are TRBV7-3 and TRBJ1-1; a possible D gene is TRBD1 (5 bases). V lost 2 bases and J lost 2, with 6 bases in between. This CDR3 spans 13 amino acids. Germline loops: CDR1 SGHTA, CDR2 FQGTGA.